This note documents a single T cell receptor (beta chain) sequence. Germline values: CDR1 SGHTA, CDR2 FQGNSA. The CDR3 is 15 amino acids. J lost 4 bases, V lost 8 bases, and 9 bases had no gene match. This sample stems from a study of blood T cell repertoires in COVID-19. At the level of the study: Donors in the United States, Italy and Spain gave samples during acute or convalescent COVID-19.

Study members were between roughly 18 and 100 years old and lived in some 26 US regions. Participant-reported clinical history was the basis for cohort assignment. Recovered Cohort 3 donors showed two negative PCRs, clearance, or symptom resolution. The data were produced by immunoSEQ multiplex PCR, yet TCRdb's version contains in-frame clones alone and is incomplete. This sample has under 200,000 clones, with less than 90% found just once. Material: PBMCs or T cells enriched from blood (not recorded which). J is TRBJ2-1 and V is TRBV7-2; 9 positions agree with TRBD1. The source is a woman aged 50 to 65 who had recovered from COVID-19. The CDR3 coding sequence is TGTGCCAGCGGCCCCGGCGGGACAGGGTACAATGAGCAGTTCTTC. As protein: CASGPGGTGYNEQFF.